This T cell receptor (beta chain) was sequenced during a study of T-cell reconstitution after alpha-beta-depleted transplantation in children. Notes on the study in general: Reported findings indicate that, about two months after transplant, alpha-beta T cells came from several hundred expanded clones, which were derived from non-depleted graft cells. Some patients' high day-60 TCRbeta diversity was traced to surviving recipient T cells and thymic progenitors. It was newly produced T cells that mostly accounted for T-cell counts and diversity one year after transplant.

This clonotype was detected ten times or more. Its specificity is unknown. Unique molecular identifiers were built into the TCRbeta library. TCRdb ran MiXCR on the PCR reads and lists one entry per CDR3 protein. This table holds 120,000 to 150,000 distinct CDR3 sequences, 7.5% to 9% found once. The germline V gene encodes CDR1 LNHNV and CDR2 YYDKDF (reference sequence). With V trimmed by 1 base and J by 6 bases, 9 bases remained unmatched. This CDR3 has 16 amino acids. This TCR derives from a female patient aged 2 to 10 who had a stem cell transplant for congenital amegakaryocytic thrombocytopenia, so the T cells may come from the graft donor. This specimen was PBMCs, mostly from graft donor cells, taken 180 days after TCRalphabeta/CD19-depleted stem cell transplant. V is TRBV15 and J is TRBJ2-5; 9 bases are a match to TRBD1. The CDR3 coding sequence is TGTGCCACCAGCAGAGGCGGAGGACAGGGGACGAAGACCCAGTACTTC. Amino acid sequence: CATSRGGGQGTKTQYF. Full variable domain (rest looked up from reference TRBV15 and TRBJ2-5): DAMVIQNPRYQVTQFGKPVTLSCSQTLNHNVMYWYQQKSSQAPKLLFHYYDKDFNNEADTPDNFQSRRPNTSFCFLDIRSPGLGDTAMYLCATSRGGGQGTKTQYFGPGTRLLVL.